The next 4 T cell receptor beta chains were all read from a single sample in a study of blood T cell repertoires in COVID-19. The table came from immunoSEQ multiplex PCR; TCRdb's copy has only in-frame clones and leaves some out. This table has approximately 150,000 clones, more than 65% appearing once. Input material: PBMCs or T cells enriched from blood (not recorded which). Receptors were obtained from a woman between 40 and 55 years old with acute COVID-19.

This chain joins TRBV18 and TRBJ2-7, with 8 positions matching TRBD1. The germline V gene encodes CDR1 KGHSH and CDR2 LQKENI. V lost 5 bases and J lost 5; bases outside the gene matches: 8. CDR3 length: 14 residues. The CDR3 loop is CASSSGQGSNEQYV. Written as DNA, the CDR3 is TGTGCCAGCTCATCAGGACAGGGTTCAAACGAGCAGTACGTC.

The V call is TRBV12-3 or TRBV12-4, the J call TRBJ1-4, with D unresolved. Trimming left V 5 bases short and J 8 bases short, with 9 bases between. CDR3 length equals 12 residues. The CDR3: CASSPGGEKLFF. CDR3 bases: TGTGCCAGCAGTCCAGGAGGAGAAAAACTGTTTTTT.

This clone occurred a few times. CDR3 nucleotides: TGTGCCAGCAGTGTCGGGAGTTTAGACAATGAGCAGTTCTTC. Protein: CASSVGSLDNEQFF. The J gene is TRBJ2-1, the V gene TRBV2, with D possibly being TRBD2 (6 bases). Trimming took 4 bases from V and 5 from J, leaving 12 bases between them. The CDR3 spans 14 residues. Per the germline V gene, CDR1 is SNHLY and CDR2 is FYNNEI.

V usage is TRBV4-1 and J usage is TRBJ2-2, with 12 bases identical to TRBD2. CDR3 length: 16 amino acids. V gave up 2 bases and J gave up 7 bases; unmatched junction bases: 5. From germline, CDR1 is MGHRA and CDR2 YSYEKL. For the CDR3, the DNA is TGCGCCAGCAGCCAATTGACTAGCGGGAGTGGCGGGGAGCTGTTTTTT. It yields the protein CASSQLTSGSGGELFF.